The 30 T cell receptor beta chains in this list originate from one sample, sequenced in a study of somatic mutations in cytotoxic T cells in rheumatoid arthritis. Assay: immunoSEQ multiplex PCR; the TCRdb copy retains only in-frame clones and omits some. The sample has 15,000 to 20,000 clones; roughly 78% are singletons. The sequenced sample was CD8+ T cells sorted from blood. The receptors here all came from a woman between 50 and 59 years old with rheumatoid arthritis.

This clone was seen more than once but under ten times. The chain has TRBV7-2 and TRBJ1-1; possible D gene TRBD1, 5 bases. Germline lookup yields CDR1 SGHTA and CDR2 FQGNSA. The CDR3 contains 12 residues. V was clipped by 3 bases and J by 4 bases, with 6 bases between them. The DNA for the CDR3 is TGTGCCAGCAGCTTGACAGCCACTGAAGCTTTCTTT. It encodes CASSLTATEAFF.

The chain employs TRBV27 and TRBJ2-3, with D uncertain. CDR1 and CDR2 from the germline V gene are MNHEY and SMNVEV (reference sequence). This CDR3 spans 13 amino acids. Trimming shortened V by 1 base and J by 2 bases, and 4 bases separated the two germline ends. CDR3 sequence: CASSLLTTDTQYF. CDR3 in DNA: TGTGCCAGCAGTTTATTAACCACAGATACGCAGTATTTT.

The genes are TRBV7-9 and TRBJ2-7, with 10 nucleotides matching TRBD1. With V trimmed by 4 bases and J by 3 bases, 9 bases remained unmatched. Germline-derived CDR1 and CDR2 are SEHNR and FQNEAQ (reference sequence). The CDR3 consists of 16 residues. CDR3: CASSSASGQGYYEQYF. The CDR3 DNA reads as TGTGCCAGCAGCTCAGCCTCGGGACAGGGGTACTACGAGCAGTACTTC.

The chain employs TRBV19 and TRBJ1-4, with 7 bases identical to TRBD1. CDR3 size: 14 residues. Germline V CDR1 and CDR2: LNHDA, SQIVND (reference sequence). V lost 8 bases and J lost 6; bases outside the gene matches: 9. The CDR3 spells CASGETGLDEKLFF. The CDR3 DNA sequence: TGTGCCAGTGGGGAGACAGGGCTTGATGAAAAACTGTTTTTT.

The rearrangement uses TRBV7-9 and TRBJ2-2, with 7 bases lining up with TRBD1. The junction had 6 bases not matched to a gene; V was cut back by 3 bases and J by 5 bases. In germline, CDR1 is SEHNR, CDR2 FQNEAQ (reference sequence). This CDR3 is built from 15 residues. The DNA for the CDR3 is TGTGCCAGCAGCTTTCCCGGGACAGTAACCGGGGAGCTGTTTTTT. As protein: CASSFPGTVTGELFF.

This rearrangement joins TRBV19 to TRBJ2-5; D is ambiguous. Deletions cut 3 bases from V and 1 base from J, with 6 bases between. This CDR3 has 13 residues. CDR1 LNHDA and CDR2 SQIVND come from the germline V gene (reference sequence). The CDR3 region is CASSISVQETQYF. The CDR3 bases are TGTGCCAGTAGTATCAGCGTCCAAGAGACCCAGTACTTC.

The chain links TRBV9 to TRBJ1-1; D remains unclear. Trimming left V 4 bases short and J 0 bases short, with 7 bases between. This CDR3 spans 13 amino acids. The germline V gene encodes CDR1 SGDLS and CDR2 YYNGEE. The DNA for the CDR3 is TGTGCCAGCAGCCTGGCGGTGAACACTGAAGCTTTCTTT. This encodes CASSLAVNTEAFF. Filled out from reference TRBV9 and TRBJ1-1, the complete variable domain reads DSGVTQTPKHLITATGQRVTLRCSPRSGDLSVYWYQQSLDQGLQFLIQYYNGEERAKGNILERFSAQQFPDLHSELNLSSLELGDSALYFCASSLAVNTEAFFGQGTRLTVV.

V and J are TRBV9 and TRBJ2-3; 8 bases map to TRBD1. V trimming: 3 bases; J trimming: 6 bases; junction bases outside the gene matches: 12. CDR1 is SGDLS and CDR2 is YYNGEE in the germline V gene. The CDR3 is 16 residues long. The CDR3 region has the DNA TGTGCCAGCAGCGCCCCTGCGACAGGGGCCTACGATACGCAGTATTTT. Protein: CASSAPATGAYDTQYF.

This clone has only a few counts. This rearrangement joins TRBV25-1 to TRBJ2-7; D is unclear. This CDR3 is built from 13 residues. The V gene lost 4 bases and the J gene lost 3 bases, with 10 bases spanning the gap. Germline V gene data show CDR1 as MGHDK and CDR2 as SYGVNS. The CDR3: CASSGRQIYEQYF. In DNA, the CDR3 is TGTGCCAGCAGTGGCAGGCAGATCTACGAGCAGTACTTC.

This chain joins TRBV9 and TRBJ2-3; D unresolved. V gave up 0 bases and J gave up 6 bases, with 8 bases separating them. Germline loops: CDR1 SGDLS, CDR2 YYNGEE. The CDR3 covers 13 residues. CDR3 in amino acids: CASSVDSRDTQYF. As DNA, the CDR3 is TGTGCCAGCAGCGTAGATTCCAGGGATACGCAGTATTTT.

V usage is TRBV6-6 and J usage is TRBJ1-6; D gene unclear. The CDR3 totals 14 residues. Germline CDR1 is MNHNY and CDR2 is SVGAGI (reference sequence). The ends were cut back, 7 bases at V and 3 bases at J, with 10 bases in the middle. Here the CDR3 reads CASTDGIYNSPLHF. Written as DNA, the CDR3 is TGTGCCAGCACCGACGGCATCTATAATTCACCCCTCCACTTT.

The chain combines TRBV11-3 with TRBJ2-2; the D gene is possibly TRBD1 (5 bases). Looked up from germline, CDR1 is SGHNT and CDR2 is YENEEA. The CDR3 covers 15 residues. Trimming cost V 6 bases and J 1 base, with 12 bases left between them. The CDR3 spells CASRPGHKNTGELFF. The CDR3 DNA follows: TGTGCCAGCAGGCCCGGACACAAGAACACCGGGGAGCTGTTTTTT.

This rearrangement joins TRBV5-6 to TRBJ2-5; TRBD2 is a possible D gene (6 bases). From germline, CDR1 is SGHDT and CDR2 YYEEEE. V was cut by 2 bases and J by 5 bases, with 16 bases left in between. The CDR3 is made up of 15 amino acids. CDR3 DNA: TGTGCCAGCAGCTTAATCCGGGGCGGAGGGGAGACCCAGTACTTC. Translation gives CASSLIRGGGETQYF.

This clone was recorded once. The gene calls are TRBV7-2 and TRBJ2-1; 12 nucleotides line up with TRBD2. There are 16 residues in the CDR3. V gave up 4 bases and J gave up 4 bases; unmatched junction bases: 5. Germline loops: CDR1 SGHTA, CDR2 FQGNSA. The chain's CDR3 is CASSSHLAGGYNEQFF. CDR3 DNA: TGTGCCAGCAGCTCGCACCTAGCGGGAGGGTACAATGAGCAGTTCTTC. Full variable domain (remainder filled in from reference TRBV7-2 and TRBJ2-1): GAGVSQSPSNKVTEKGKDVELRCDPISGHTALYWYRQSLGQGLEFLIYFQGNSAPDKSGLPSDRFSAERTGGSVSTLTIQRTQQEDSAVYLCASSSHLAGGYNEQFFGPGTRLTVL.

The CDR3 sequence: CASSLRGSSTEAFF. DNA for the CDR3: TGTGCCAGCAGCTTGAGGGGCTCGAGCACTGAAGCTTTCTTT. The chain joins TRBV5-6 to TRBJ1-1; TRBD1 is a possible D gene (5 bases). The CDR3 is 14 amino acids. The V and J ends lost 1 base and 4 bases respectively, with 11 bases between them. Per germline, CDR1 SGHDT and CDR2 YYEEEE.

This clone was recorded once. The chain recombines TRBV5-5 with TRBJ2-5; D not certain. Deletions cut 4 bases from V and 2 bases from J, with 9 bases between. The germline V gene encodes CDR1 SGHKS and CDR2 YYEKEE (reference sequence). CDR3 length: 13 amino acids. The CDR3 coding sequence is TGTGCCAGCAGCCCAAGTTGGCAAGAGACCCAGTACTTC. This gives the protein CASSPSWQETQYF.

This chain connects TRBV6-6 to TRBJ2-3; D uncertain. The CDR3 totals 13 residues. Trimming removed 9 bases from V and 0 bases from J, with 10 bases in between. Germline V lookup: CDR1 MNHNY, CDR2 SVGAGI (reference sequence). The CDR3 DNA reads TGTGCCAGTCAAGTGGGGAGCACAGATACGCAGTATTTT. It encodes CASQVGSTDTQYF.

The V call is TRBV5-4, the J call TRBJ1-4; D unresolved. The germline V and J ends were trimmed by 4 bases and 8 bases, with 15 bases remaining between them. Germline loops: CDR1 SGHNT, CDR2 YYREEE (reference sequence). CDR3 size: 14 residues. The CDR3 sequence: CASSANVGGEKLFF. In nucleotides, the CDR3 is TGTGCCAGCAGCGCAAATGTGGGCGGAGAAAAACTGTTTTTT.

The chain has TRBV4-3 and TRBJ2-1; 10 bases align to TRBD2. Germline lookup yields CDR1 LGHNA and CDR2 YSLEER. The CDR3 spans 16 residues. V lost 0 bases and J lost 7; bases outside the gene matches: 6. The CDR3, as DNA: TGCGCCAGCAGCCAAGAACCAGCGGGAGGGGGGAATGAGCAGTTCTTC. This encodes CASSQEPAGGGNEQFF.

The gene calls are TRBV27 and TRBJ2-5; TRBD1 aligns across 9 bases. The CDR3 consists of 14 residues. The germline CDR1 and CDR2 sequences are MNHEY and SMNVEV (reference sequence). The junction had 7 bases not matched to a gene; V was cut back by 6 bases and J by 5 bases. CDR3 residues: CASRRTGVVETQYF. DNA of the CDR3: TGTGCCAGCAGACGGACAGGGGTCGTGGAGACCCAGTACTTC.

This clone came up once. The V call is TRBV9, the J call TRBJ2-3, with 11 bases matching TRBD2. Trimming cost V 3 bases and J 2 bases; bases outside gene matches: 2. The CDR3 extends over 15 amino acids. The germline gives CDR1 SGDLS, CDR2 YYNGEE. The CDR3 bases are TGTGCCAGCAGCGGGGGACTAGCGGCCACAGATACGCAGTATTTT. It yields the protein CASSGGLAATDTQYF.

This chain links TRBV7-6 with TRBJ2-3; the D call may be TRBD1 or TRBD2 (5 bases each). Looked up from germline, CDR1 is SGHVS and CDR2 is FNYEAQ. There are 16 residues in the CDR3. V was cut by 1 base and J by 4 bases, with 15 bases left in between. This CDR3 is CASSLGSGGHSDTQYF. In DNA form, the CDR3 reads TGTGCCAGCAGCTTAGGGTCAGGAGGACATTCAGATACGCAGTATTTT.

V is TRBV11-2 and J is TRBJ2-7; TRBD1 agrees at 7 bases. Trimming took 3 bases from V and 4 from J; bases not matched to a gene: 9. Germline V gene sequence: CDR1 SGHAT, CDR2 FQNNGV. This CDR3 contains 15 residues. The CDR3 nucleotides are TGTGCCAGCAGCTTTTCCGGGACAGCGCGATACGAGCAGTACTTC. This codes for CASSFSGTARYEQYF.

The chain uses TRBV28 and TRBJ2-5; TRBD2 matches at 7 bases. J lost 7 bases, V lost 3 bases, and 14 bases had no gene match. The CDR3 contains 16 residues. The germline CDR1 and CDR2 sequences are MDHEN and SYDVKM. The CDR3 DNA is TGTGCCAGCAGTTTGGCGCGTAGCGGGTTCGGGGGGACCCAGTACTTC. As protein: CASSLARSGFGGTQYF.

This clone was counted only a few times. Here the CDR3 DNA reads TGTGCCAGCAGCTTAGTACGACAGGGCGACGAGCAGTACTTC. Translated, it gives CASSLVRQGDEQYF. V is TRBV7-9 and J is TRBJ2-7; 7 bases agree with TRBD1. The J segment lost 5 bases and the V segment lost 1 base, leaving 5 bases of the junction unmatched. The CDR3 spans 14 residues. Per germline, CDR1 SEHNR and CDR2 FQNEAQ (reference sequence).

V and J are TRBV27 and TRBJ2-3, with TRBD1 matching 9 bases. This CDR3 spans 15 amino acids. Looked up from germline, CDR1 is MNHEY and CDR2 is SMNVEV (reference sequence). The V gene end was trimmed by 2 bases and the J gene end by 4 bases; junction bases not matched to a gene: 4. DNA of the CDR3: TGTGCCAGCAGTTTAAGGGGGACAGGGCCAGATACGCAGTATTTT. Its protein product is CASSLRGTGPDTQYF.

The rearrangement links TRBV19 to TRBJ2-3; D remains ambiguous. CDR1 and CDR2 from the germline V gene are LNHDA and SQIVND (reference sequence). With 7 bases removed from V and 4 bases from J, the gap between germline ends came to 15 bases. The CDR3 contains 14 residues. The CDR3 DNA sequence: TGTGCCAGTAACGGTGCCCTAGGGTCAGATACGCAGTATTTT. Its translation is CASNGALGSDTQYF.

This clone was recorded only once. This chain links TRBV30 with TRBJ1-1, with 7 bases lining up with TRBD1. CDR1 and CDR2 (germline): GTSNPN, SVGIG (reference sequence). The CDR3 loop spans 13 amino acids. With 5 bases clipped from V and 7 bases from J, the junction kept 10 bases outside the gene matches. DNA of the CDR3: TGTGCCTGGGGTTCAGGGGGGATGGGTGAAGCTTTCTTT. This sequence encodes CAWGSGGMGEAFF.

The chain links TRBV5-4 to TRBJ2-3; 14 bases are shared with TRBD2. This CDR3 is built from 15 residues. V shed 4 bases, J shed 4 bases, and the junction held 2 bases outside the gene matches. Germline V gene lookup returns CDR1 SGHNT and CDR2 YYREEE (reference sequence). This chain's CDR3 is CASSAGLAGADTQYF. The DNA for the CDR3 is TGTGCCAGCAGCGCGGGACTAGCGGGAGCAGATACGCAGTATTTT.

The chain has TRBV5-8 and TRBJ2-1, with D hard to call. Germline CDR1 reads SGHTS; CDR2 reads YDEGEE. This CDR3 is built from 14 residues. V shed 4 bases and J shed 2 bases, with 10 bases lying between them. The CDR3 region has the DNA TGTGCCAGCAGCATAGACACTCCCTACAATGAGCAGTTCTTC. It codes for CASSIDTPYNEQFF.